This T cell receptor (beta chain) is drawn from a study of cytomegalovirus exposure and HLA in healthy donors. Study outcomes and limitations: Cytomegalovirus-associated TCR beta chains were listed, numbering roughly 150. Upon later analysis, HLA-associated TCR beta chains proved more clonally expanded than other, equally common chains. Per published reports, the classifier diagnosed cytomegalovirus status with high specificity and sensitivity.

Concerning this clone: The target antigen is unknown.

The germline gives CDR1 MDHEN, CDR2 SYDVKM. The CDR3 covers 13 residues. V lost 7 bases and J lost 3, with 13 bases in between. The PCR was carried out with 60 Vbeta primers and 13 Jbeta primers. Sequencing used immunoSEQ multiplex PCR; TCRdb keeps in-frame clones, though not all of them. The table shows about 70,000 clones, with around 89% occurring only once. This receptor was obtained from a woman aged 25 to 45 in good health and CMV-seropositive. The specimen was PBMCs. The rearrangement uses TRBV28 and TRBJ2-7; D gene uncertain. The CDR3 loop is CASTGQIHYEQYF. DNA of the CDR3: TGTGCCAGCACGGGTCAAATCCACTACGAGCAGTACTTC.